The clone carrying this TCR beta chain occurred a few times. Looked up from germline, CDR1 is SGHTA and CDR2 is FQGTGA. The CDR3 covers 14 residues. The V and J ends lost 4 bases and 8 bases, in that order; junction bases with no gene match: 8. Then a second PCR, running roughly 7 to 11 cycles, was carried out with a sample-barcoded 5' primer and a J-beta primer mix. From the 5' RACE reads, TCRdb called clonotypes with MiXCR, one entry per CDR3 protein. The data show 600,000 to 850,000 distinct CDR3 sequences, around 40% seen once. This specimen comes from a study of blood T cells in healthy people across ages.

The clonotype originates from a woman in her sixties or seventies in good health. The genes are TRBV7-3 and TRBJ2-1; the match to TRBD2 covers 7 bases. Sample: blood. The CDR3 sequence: CASSWGGSIYEQFF. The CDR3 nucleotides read TGTGCCAGCAGCTGGGGCGGGAGTATCTATGAGCAGTTCTTC.